These 25 T cell receptor beta chains came from one sample sequenced in a study of response to subunit inactivated influenza vaccine. TCRdb used MiXCR to reprocess the RT-PCR reads, holding one entry per CDR3 protein. Of 150,000 to 200,000 distinct CDR3 sequences in the sample, around 9% were seen once. The sample consisted of non-naive T cells sorted from PBMCs, taken on the day of vaccination. The receptors derive from a man aged 50 or older who received an inactivated influenza vaccine.

This clonotype has at least ten counts. The gene calls are TRBV11-2 and TRBJ2-1; 10 bases map to TRBD2. V lost 5 bases to trimming and J lost 10 bases; unmatched junction nucleotides: 11. The CDR3 totals 15 residues. CDR1 SGHAT and CDR2 FQNNGV come from the germline V gene. The DNA for the CDR3 is TGTGCCAGCAGCGTAGCCGGGACTAGCGCCCCGGAGCAGTTCTTC. This codes for CASSVAGTSAPEQFF.

This clonotype was observed many times. This chain uses TRBV7-2 with TRBJ2-5, with D possibly TRBD2 on 6 matching bases. The length of the CDR3 is 16 residues. The V and J ends lost 5 bases and 3 bases respectively, with 19 bases between them. CDR1 and CDR2 from the germline V gene are SGHTA and FQGNSA. The CDR3 region is CASSRDPGLGEETQYF. CDR3 DNA sequence: TGTGCCAGCAGCCGAGATCCGGGACTGGGGGAAGAGACCCAGTACTTC.

The J gene is TRBJ1-5, the V gene TRBV12-3 or TRBV12-4, with TRBD1 as a possible D gene (6 bases). The CDR3 consists of 15 residues. V was trimmed by 4 bases and J by 1 base, leaving 11 bases between them. The DNA for the CDR3 is TGTGCCAGCAGTTCAGGGGACGGGAGCAATCAGCCCCAGCATTTT. Its protein product is CASSSGDGSNQPQHF.

The chain carries TRBV28 and TRBJ2-5; a possible D gene is TRBD1 (6 bases). The germline CDR1 and CDR2 sequences are MDHEN and SYDVKM. The V end lost 5 bases, the J end lost 5 bases, and 12 bases lay between the germline ends. The CDR3 sequence is 13 residues long. CDR3 protein: CASSTTGYETQYF. DNA of the CDR3: TGTGCCAGCAGTACTACAGGGTATGAGACCCAGTACTTC. The complete variable domain, with remaining parts taken from reference TRBV28 and TRBJ2-5, reads DVKVTQSSRYLVKRTGEKVFLECVQDMDHENMFWYRQDPGLGLRLIYFSYDVKMKEKGDIPEGYSVSREKKERFSLILESASTNQTSMYLCASSTTGYETQYFGPGTRLLVL.

The V gene is TRBV5-1, the J gene TRBJ2-3; 8 bases line up with TRBD1. The CDR3 sequence is 16 residues long. The V gene's germline CDR1 is SGHRS and CDR2 YFSETQ. Germline trimming cut 1 base from V and 10 bases from J; bases unmatched to any gene: 14. This CDR3 reads CASSLTGTGPVLAQYF. The DNA for the CDR3 is TGCGCCAGCAGCTTGACCGGGACAGGTCCCGTTTTAGCGCAGTATTTT.

V and J are TRBV7-2 and TRBJ1-1, with 12 positions matching TRBD1. This CDR3 region has 16 residues. V shed 5 bases and J 11 bases; nucleotides not matched to a gene: 15. CDR1 SGHTA and CDR2 FQGNSA come from the germline V gene. This CDR3 is CASSTPTPRDRGLAFF. CDR3 DNA sequence: TGTGCCAGCAGCACACCGACCCCCCGGGACAGGGGGCTGGCTTTCTTT. The entire variable domain, with the rest obtained from reference TRBV7-2 and TRBJ1-1, is as follows: GAGVSQSPSNKVTEKGKDVELRCDPISGHTALYWYRQSLGQGLEFLIYFQGNSAPDKSGLPSDRFSAERTGGSVSTLTIQRTQQEDSAVYLCASSTPTPRDRGLAFFGQGTRLTVV.

This clonotype has a count of ten or more. The rearrangement uses TRBV20-1 and TRBJ2-1; 12 bases agree with TRBD2. V lost 1 base to trimming and J lost 6 bases; unmatched junction nucleotides: 7. CDR3 length: 16 residues. CDR1 is DFQATT and CDR2 is SNEGSKA in the germline V gene (reference sequence). CDR3 region: CSARVLTSGSRNEQFF. CDR3 nucleotides: TGCAGTGCTAGAGTTCTGACTAGCGGGAGTCGCAATGAGCAGTTCTTC.

This clonotype has just a few counts. The genes are TRBV7-8 and TRBJ2-4; TRBD1 agrees at 7 bases. The CDR3 is 14 amino acids. Per germline, CDR1 SGHVS and CDR2 FQNEAQ. V lost 1 base and J lost 11; bases outside the gene matches: 8. This CDR3 is CASSLEFQGVLQYF. DNA for the CDR3: TGTGCCAGCAGCTTAGAATTTCAGGGGGTACTTCAGTACTTC.

This clonotype was seen at least ten times. V and J are TRBV4-1 and TRBJ2-2; D ambiguous. Trimming pared 2 bases from V and 4 bases from J, leaving 5 bases between. This CDR3 is built from 13 residues. CDR1 and CDR2 (germline): MGHRA, YSYEKL. This CDR3 is CASSQTTTGELFF. Here the CDR3 DNA reads TGCGCCAGCAGCCAAACTACCACCGGGGAGCTGTTTTTT.

This clonotype occurred many times. This rearrangement joins TRBV20-1 to TRBJ2-1, with D tentatively TRBD2 (6 bases). Germline CDR1 is DFQATT and CDR2 is SNEGSKA (reference sequence). This CDR3 is 15 amino acids long. V lost 2 bases and J lost 7, with 18 bases in between. CDR3 nucleotide sequence: TGCAGTGCTAGACCCCTTCGGGGGTCAGGGAATGAGCAGTTCTTC. This sequence encodes CSARPLRGSGNEQFF.

This clonotype came up many times. The V and J genes are TRBV5-6 and TRBJ2-1, with unresolved D. V was pared by 1 base and J by 4 bases, with 3 bases between. The CDR3 is 12 residues long. Germline-derived CDR1 and CDR2 are SGHDT and YYEEEE. The CDR3 sequence is CASSLLYNEQFF. The CDR3, as DNA: TGTGCCAGCAGCTTGTTGTACAATGAGCAGTTCTTC.

This clonotype was counted many times. The chain uses TRBV12-3 or TRBV12-4 and TRBJ2-1, with TRBD2 matching 11 bases. J lost 8 bases, V lost 2 bases, and 5 bases had no gene match. The CDR3 consists of 15 residues. Here the CDR3 reads CASSLFGTSGYEQFF. CDR3 in DNA: TGTGCCAGCAGTTTATTCGGGACTAGCGGATATGAGCAGTTCTTC.

Many counts were recorded for this clonotype. This sequence joins TRBV7-9 and TRBJ2-7, with TRBD1 matching over 7 bases. Germline V lookup: CDR1 SEHNR, CDR2 FQNEAQ (reference sequence). V trimming: 5 bases; J trimming: 6 bases; junction bases outside the gene matches: 7. This CDR3 region has 13 residues. CDR3 loop: CASSPPTGPEQYF. The CDR3 bases are TGTGCCAGCAGCCCCCCGACAGGGCCCGAGCAGTACTTC.

The chain joins TRBV5-6 to TRBJ1-4, with a tentative D call TRBD1 (5 bases). Germline V lookup: CDR1 SGHDT, CDR2 YYEEEE. Trimming left V 4 bases short and J 8 bases short, with 12 bases between. This CDR3 has 13 amino acids. The CDR3 loop reads CASSLGGEEKLFF. CDR3 nucleotide sequence: TGTGCCAGCAGCCTGGGGGGAGAAGAAAAACTGTTTTTT. Supplemented by reference TRBV5-6 and TRBJ1-4, the full variable domain reads DAGVTQSPTHLIKTRGQQVTLRCSPKSGHDTVSWYQQALGQGPQFIFQYYEEEERQRGNFPDRFSGHQFPNYSSELNVNALLLGDSALYLCASSLGGEEKLFFGSGTQLSVL.

The V and J genes are TRBV12-3 or TRBV12-4 and TRBJ2-5; D ambiguous. This CDR3 contains 16 residues. V gave up 6 bases and J gave up 6 bases, with 23 bases separating them. CDR3 sequence: CASSFPQGPSLQTQYF. The CDR3 DNA reads TGTGCCAGCAGCTTCCCCCAAGGGCCTTCCCTTCAGACCCAGTACTTC.

In its sample, this clonotype was seen a few times. V usage is TRBV25-1 and J usage is TRBJ1-6; D uncertain. The ends were cut back, 5 bases at V and 7 bases at J, with 9 bases in the middle. The CDR3 has 13 amino acids. The germline gives CDR1 MGHDK, CDR2 SYGVNS. The CDR3 protein is CASSLSTNSPLHF. The DNA of the CDR3 is TGTGCCAGCAGTTTGAGTACGAATTCACCCCTCCACTTT. Using reference TRBV25-1 and TRBJ1-6 for the parts outside the CDR3, the full variable domain is EADIYQTPRYLVIGTGKKITLECSQTMGHDKMYWYQQDPGMELHLIHYSYGVNSTEKGDLSSESTVSRIRTEHFPLTLESARPSHTSQYLCASSLSTNSPLHFGNGTRLTVT.

CDR3: CASSYSRDEAFF. The CDR3 DNA reads TGTGCCAGCAGTTACTCGCGGGATGAAGCTTTCTTT. J is TRBJ1-1 and V is TRBV6-6; D unclear. CDR3 length: 12 residues. Germline-derived CDR1 and CDR2 are MNHNY and SVGAGI (reference sequence). Trimming took 0 bases from V and 7 from J, leaving 6 bases between them.

The chain combines TRBV19 with TRBJ2-6; D uncertain. The CDR3 loop spans 15 amino acids. V was shortened by 3 bases and J by 0 bases, with 6 bases between the two germline ends. CDR1 is LNHDA and CDR2 is SQIVND in the germline V gene (reference sequence). CDR3 in amino acids: CASSIPGSGANVLTF. For the CDR3, the DNA is TGTGCCAGTAGTATTCCCGGCTCTGGGGCCAACGTCCTGACTTTC. The whole variable domain, filled in from reference TRBV19 and TRBJ2-6, reads DGGITQSPKYLFRKEGQNVTLSCEQNLNHDAMYWYRQDPGQGLRLIYYSQIVNDFQKGDIAEGYSVSREKKESFPLTVTSAQKNPTAFYLCASSIPGSGANVLTFGAGSRLTVL.

This clonotype was detected a few times. The V and J genes are TRBV4-2 and TRBJ2-3; no reliable D call. V lost 2 bases and J 0 bases, leaving 6 bases between the germline ends. The length of the CDR3 is 14 residues. Germline V gene data show CDR1 as LGHNA and CDR2 as YNFKEQ. The CDR3 DNA reads TGTGCCAGCAGCCAAACCGGGAGCACAGATACGCAGTATTTT. Encoded protein: CASSQTGSTDTQYF.

There are many counts of this clonotype. The V gene is TRBV29-1, the J gene TRBJ1-1; 9 bases line up with TRBD1. Germline V gives CDR1 SQVTM, CDR2 ANQGSEA. J gave up 5 bases and V 3 bases, and 7 bases lay outside the gene matches. The CDR3 runs 14 residues. CDR3 loop: CSVDITGGRTEAFF. The CDR3 region has the DNA TGCAGCGTTGACATAACAGGGGGCCGAACTGAAGCTTTCTTT.

This clonotype was found a few times. The chain has TRBV30 and TRBJ2-3, with a possible D match to TRBD1 (5 bases). The germline gives CDR1 GTSNPN, CDR2 SVGIG (reference sequence). The CDR3 is made up of 15 amino acids. Trimming took 0 bases from V and 2 from J, leaving 12 bases between them. CDR3 nucleotide sequence: TGTGCCTGGAGTGTAGGGCAGGACAACACAGATACGCAGTATTTT. Protein product: CAWSVGQDNTDTQYF. The whole variable domain, filled in from reference TRBV30 and TRBJ2-3, reads SQTIHQWPATLVQPVGSPLSLECTVEGTSNPNLYWYRQAAGRGLQLLFYSVGIGQISSEVPQNLSASRPQDRQFILSSKKLLLSDSGFYLCAWSVGQDNTDTQYFGPGTRLTVL.

The chain is built from TRBV11-3 and TRBJ2-2; tentative D call: TRBD1 (5 bases). The V gene lost 5 bases and the J gene lost 5 bases, with 9 bases spanning the gap. Germline lookup yields CDR1 SGHNT and CDR2 YENEEA. The CDR3 length is 13 residues. For the CDR3, the DNA is TGTGCCAGCAGCGTAAGGGGAACCGGGGAGCTGTTTTTT. Residues: CASSVRGTGELFF.

The V call is TRBV6-4, the J call TRBJ2-1; D is unresolved. Germline CDR1 MRHNA, CDR2 SNTAGT. V lost 5 bases, J lost 8 bases, and 13 bases lay in between. The CDR3 totals 13 residues. The CDR3 region has the DNA TGTGCCAGCAGTTTGGGTACCCGCGATGAGCAGTTCTTC. As protein: CASSLGTRDEQFF.

This clonotype was seen more than once but under ten times. The V call is TRBV6-2 or TRBV6-3, the J call TRBJ1-2, with D possibly being TRBD1 (6 bases). Germline-derived CDR1 and CDR2 are MNHEY and SVGEGT. The CDR3 consists of 12 residues. V was trimmed by 7 bases and J by 5 bases, leaving 11 bases between them. The CDR3: CASTVGQYGYTF. DNA of the CDR3: TGTGCCAGCACGGTCGGACAGTATGGCTACACCTTC.

This clonotype was recorded at least ten times. The chain has TRBV20-1 and TRBJ2-3; the D is unclear. Germline assignment: CDR1 DFQATT and CDR2 SNEGSKA (reference sequence). The CDR3 loop spans 14 amino acids. V lost 4 bases and J lost 2, with 13 bases in between. The CDR3 coding sequence is TGCAGTGCTAAATTCGGGCAGAACACAGATACGCAGTATTTT. Protein sequence: CSAKFGQNTDTQYF.